The 31 T cell receptor beta chains in this list originate from one sample, sequenced in a study of blood T cell repertoires in COVID-19. Assay: immunoSEQ multiplex PCR; the TCRdb copy retains only in-frame clones and omits some. The sample has about 8,800 clones; around four fifths are singletons. Sequencing input: peripheral blood. The source is a human donor in a cohort sampled during active COVID-19.

This sequence joins TRBV3-1 (or the pseudogene TRBV3-2) and TRBJ2-5, with 11 bases that match TRBD2. Germline V CDR1 and CDR2: LGHDT, YNNKEL (reference sequence). Unmatched junction bases numbered 3, after V lost 0 bases and J lost 9 bases. This CDR3 has 14 residues. In DNA, the CDR3 is TGTGCCAGCAGCCAAGATAGCGGGGGGGTGGCCCAGTACTTC. Its translation is CASSQDSGGVAQYF.

The chain carries TRBV29-1 and TRBJ1-2; 7 bases line up with TRBD1. In germline, CDR1 is SQVTM, CDR2 ANQGSEA. There are 12 residues in the CDR3. This CDR3 is CRRIQGSYGYTF. The CDR3 DNA is TGCAGGCGGATACAGGGGAGCTATGGCTACACCTTC. Filled out from reference TRBV29-1 and TRBJ1-2, the complete variable domain reads SAVISQKPSRDICQRGTSLTIQCQVDSQVTMMFWYRQQPGQSLTLIATANQGSEATYESGFVIDKFPISRPNLTFSTLTVSNMSPEDSSIYLCRRIQGSYGYTFGSGTRLTVV.

V usage is TRBV5-5 and J usage is TRBJ2-1, with D possibly matching TRBD2 (7 bases). V was clipped by 0 bases and J by 5 bases, with 12 bases between them. The CDR3 spans 15 residues. Germline V CDR1 and CDR2: SGHKS, YYEKEE (reference sequence). For the CDR3, the DNA is TGTGCCAGCAGCTTGGGCGGGGGCGGTAACAATGAGCAGTTCTTC. This sequence encodes CASSLGGGGNNEQFF. The variable domain in full, with the rest retrieved from reference TRBV5-5 and TRBJ2-1, is DAGVTQSPTHLIKTRGQQVTLRCSPISGHKSVSWYQQVLGQGPQFIFQYYEKEERGRGNFPDRFSARQFPNYSSELNVNALLLGDSALYLCASSLGGGGNNEQFFGPGTRLTVL.

The chain carries TRBV5-1 and TRBJ2-7; D is unclear. V was cut by 4 bases and J by 5 bases, with 16 bases left in between. Germline values: CDR1 SGHRS, CDR2 YFSETQ. The CDR3 consists of 14 residues. The CDR3 spells CASSPWPESDEQYF. The DNA of the CDR3 is TGCGCCAGCAGCCCATGGCCGGAGTCAGACGAGCAGTACTTC.

The chain's CDR3 is CASSPMLAANEQFF. CDR3 coding DNA: TGTGCCAGCAGCCCGATGCTAGCGGCTAATGAGCAGTTCTTC. The gene calls are TRBV11-2 and TRBJ2-1; TRBD2 aligns across 7 bases. V was clipped by 5 bases and J by 7 bases; unmatched bases: 8. CDR3 length equals 14 residues. Germline CDR1 reads SGHAT; CDR2 reads FQNNGV.

The chain joins TRBV11-2 to TRBJ2-3, with D tentatively TRBD2 (5 bases). Deletions cut 0 bases from V and 0 bases from J, with 7 bases between. Germline-derived CDR1 and CDR2 are SGHAT and FQNNGV. The CDR3 length is 15 residues. In DNA form, the CDR3 reads TGTGCCAGCAGCTTAGATCGGGGAAGCACAGATACGCAGTATTTT. This encodes CASSLDRGSTDTQYF.

This clone was counted once. This chain links TRBV6-5 with TRBJ1-6; 8 positions agree with TRBD1. V gave up 7 bases and J gave up 10 bases; unmatched junction bases: 9. The CDR3 totals 14 residues. Germline CDR1 MNHEY, CDR2 SVGAGI. The CDR3: CASNEDREVSPLHF. The CDR3 DNA follows: TGTGCCAGCAACGAGGACAGGGAGGTCTCACCCCTCCACTTT.

The chain employs TRBV24-1 and TRBJ1-2; 9 bases align to TRBD1. Germline CDR1 is KGHDR and CDR2 is SFDVKD. Trimming at V came to 7 bases and at J to 7 bases, leaving 3 bases not matched to a gene. CDR3 length: 12 amino acids. The CDR3, as DNA: TGTGCCACCAGACAGGGGGCGGGTGGCTACACCTTC. It encodes CATRQGAGGYTF.

V is TRBV19 and J is TRBJ2-7; D might be TRBD1 (6 bases). The CDR3 contains 13 residues. Germline-derived CDR1 and CDR2 are LNHDA and SQIVND (reference sequence). Trimming left V 5 bases short and J 2 bases short, with 10 bases between. This CDR3 is CASSPRGAYEQYF. CDR3 nucleotide sequence: TGTGCCAGTAGTCCCAGGGGAGCCTACGAGCAGTACTTC.

The chain links TRBV10-2 to TRBJ2-1; 11 positions agree with TRBD1. The J segment lost 5 bases and the V segment lost 4 bases, leaving 4 bases of the junction unmatched. The CDR3 is 15 amino acids. In germline, CDR1 is WSHSY, CDR2 SAAADI. The CDR3 sequence: CASSAGQGAHNEQFF. The CDR3 DNA is TGCGCCAGCAGTGCTGGACAGGGGGCTCACAATGAGCAGTTCTTC.

This clone turned up a few times. This chain links TRBV5-1 with TRBJ1-6; D is undetermined. Trimming removed 7 bases at V and 6 bases at J, with 11 bases between. This CDR3 is 13 amino acids long. CDR1 is SGHRS and CDR2 is YFSETQ in the germline V gene. CDR3 coding DNA: TGCGCCAGCTCCCGGGGAGGTAATTCACCCCTCCACTTT. Its translation is CASSRGGNSPLHF.

The CDR3 region has the DNA TGTGCCAGCAGGGCCGGGACAGGGCCCTACGAGCAGTACTTC. Translated: CASRAGTGPYEQYF. The chain combines TRBV6-5 with TRBJ2-7; 9 bases are shared with TRBD1. The ends lost 6 bases at V and 2 bases at J; junction bases unmatched: 5. Germline CDR1 is MNHEY and CDR2 is SVGAGI. The CDR3 has 14 residues.

This sequence joins TRBV11-3 and TRBJ2-7; 8 bases line up with TRBD1. The CDR3 is 14 amino acids. Germline CDR1 is SGHNT and CDR2 is YENEEA. Unmatched junction bases numbered 1, after V lost 1 base and J lost 2 bases. The CDR3 sequence is CASSLGTGTYEQYF. CDR3 nucleotide sequence: TGTGCCAGCAGCTTAGGGACAGGGACCTACGAGCAGTACTTC.

Only a few counts were recorded for this clone. The rearrangement uses TRBV7-9 and TRBJ1-5, with 9 bases lining up with TRBD1. The germline gives CDR1 SEHNR, CDR2 FQNEAQ (reference sequence). The V segment lost 4 bases and the J segment 8 bases; nucleotides outside the gene matches: 12. CDR3 length equals 16 residues. The CDR3 sequence is CASSSSGTGSREPQHF. The CDR3 DNA follows: TGTGCCAGCAGCTCCTCCGGGACAGGGAGCAGGGAGCCCCAGCATTTT.

This clone is medium-sized (0.01 to 0.1%) by share. The CDR3 nucleotides read TGTGCCAGTATCTCCGGGACAGGGGACTACGAGCAGTACTTC. As protein: CASISGTGDYEQYF. This chain links TRBV19 with TRBJ2-7; TRBD1 aligns across 10 bases. CDR1 is LNHDA and CDR2 is SQIVND in the germline V gene (reference sequence). The CDR3 is made up of 14 amino acids. V was pared by 7 bases and J by 3 bases, with 6 bases of the junction left unmatched.

J is TRBJ2-2 and V is TRBV24-1, with TRBD1 as a possible D gene (6 bases). This CDR3 contains 15 residues. Germline V gives CDR1 KGHDR, CDR2 SFDVKD. V lost 5 bases, J lost 5 bases, and 14 bases lay in between. The CDR3 DNA reads TGTGCCACCAGTGTCACCACAGGGAATACCGGGGAGCTGTTTTTT. This codes for CATSVTTGNTGELFF.

J is TRBJ2-3 and V is TRBV6-2 or TRBV6-3, with 10 bases fitting TRBD2. After removal of 6 bases from V and 3 bases from J, the junction contained 9 bases not matched to a gene. The CDR3 length is 16 residues. Germline V gene lookup returns CDR1 MNHEY and CDR2 SVGEGT. The CDR3 is CASSLVVAGGTDTQYF. The DNA of the CDR3 is TGTGCCAGCAGCCTAGTCGTAGCGGGGGGTACAGATACGCAGTATTTT.

This rearrangement joins TRBV6-2 or TRBV6-3 to TRBJ2-3, with D tentatively TRBD1 (6 bases). The CDR3 runs to 14 residues. V lost 0 bases and J 8 bases, leaving 12 bases between the germline ends. Germline CDR1 and CDR2: MNHEY and SVGEGT. The CDR3 here is CASSYSGGSFTQYF. The CDR3 bases are TGTGCCAGCAGTTACTCAGGGGGATCGTTTACGCAGTATTTT.

CDR3 loop: CASSLRQGAGETQYF. CDR3 sequence (DNA): TGTGCCAGCTCACTCCGACAGGGGGCCGGGGAGACCCAGTACTTC. The J gene is TRBJ2-5, the V gene TRBV18; 10 bases line up with TRBD1. Germline lookup yields CDR1 KGHSH and CDR2 LQKENI. Germline trimming cut 4 bases from V and 5 bases from J; bases unmatched to any gene: 7. CDR3 length: 15 residues.

The chain employs TRBV5-4 and TRBJ1-2, with 7 positions matching TRBD1. Trimming removed 3 bases from V and 4 bases from J; junction bases left unmatched: 9. The length of the CDR3 is 15 residues. From germline, CDR1 is SGHNT and CDR2 YYREEE (reference sequence). For the CDR3, the DNA is TGTGCCAGCAGCTCCAGGGGGGCATCGGGCTATGGCTACACCTTC. Its translation: CASSSRGASGYGYTF.

The V gene is TRBV18, the J gene TRBJ1-3; 11 nucleotides agree with TRBD1. This CDR3 comprises 17 residues. The V segment lost 3 bases and the J segment 2 bases; nucleotides outside the gene matches: 6. CDR1 is KGHSH and CDR2 is LQKENI in the germline V gene. CDR3 DNA sequence: TGTGCCAGCTCACCCATCCGGACAGGGGGCCCTGGAAACACCATATATTTT. It translates to CASSPIRTGGPGNTIYF.

The rearrangement uses TRBV7-9 and TRBJ2-7; 8 bases are shared with TRBD1. CDR3 length: 15 amino acids. Germline CDR1 SEHNR, CDR2 FQNEAQ (reference sequence). Germline trimming cut 6 bases from V and 0 bases from J; bases unmatched to any gene: 7. The DNA for the CDR3 is TGTGCCAGCAGTTCTGGACAGGGCTACTCCTACGAGCAGTACTTC. This codes for CASSSGQGYSYEQYF. The entire variable domain, with the rest obtained from reference TRBV7-9 and TRBJ2-7, is as follows: DTGVSQNPRHKITKRGQNVTFRCDPISEHNRLYWYRQTLGQGPEFLTYFQNEAQLEKSRLLSDRFSAERPKGSFSTLEIQRTEQGDSAMYLCASSSGQGYSYEQYFGPGTRLTVT.

The chain combines TRBV9 with TRBJ1-1; unclear D gene. This CDR3 contains 14 residues. Germline loops: CDR1 SGDLS, CDR2 YYNGEE. The V gene lost 3 bases and the J gene lost 8 bases, with 17 bases spanning the gap. For the CDR3, the DNA is TGTGCCAGCAGCGGTAGCCCCAATATCGAGGAAGCTTTCTTT. Encoded protein: CASSGSPNIEEAFF.

This rearrangement joins TRBV5-1 to TRBJ1-1; possibly TRBD1 for D (6 bases). Per germline, CDR1 SGHRS and CDR2 YFSETQ. V was pared by 0 bases and J by 3 bases, with 9 bases between. The CDR3 is made up of 14 amino acids. CDR3 bases: TGCGCCAGCAGCTTGGGAGGGGGTCACACTGAAGCTTTCTTT. Translating it yields CASSLGGGHTEAFF.

The genes are TRBV7-9 and TRBJ1-1; no definite D call. V lost 1 base to trimming and J lost 0 bases, with 3 bases between them. From germline, CDR1 is SEHNR and CDR2 FQNEAQ (reference sequence). The CDR3 loop spans 13 amino acids. In nucleotides, the CDR3 is TGTGCCAGCAGCTTAGACATGAACACTGAAGCTTTCTTT. Its translation: CASSLDMNTEAFF.

The rearrangement joins TRBV4-3 to TRBJ1-6; a weak D match, TRBD1 (5 bases). CDR3 length: 15 amino acids. Germline V gives CDR1 LGHNA, CDR2 YSLEER. With 4 bases removed from V and 14 bases from J, the gap between germline ends came to 21 bases. CDR3 residues: CASSLWGGTPGALHF. The CDR3 DNA reads as TGCGCCAGCAGCCTCTGGGGGGGGACCCCCGGGGCCCTCCACTTT.

The chain is built from TRBV6-5 and TRBJ1-2, with 9 bases lining up with TRBD1. The CDR3 extends over 14 amino acids. J lost 4 bases, V lost 4 bases, and 4 bases had no gene match. Per the germline V gene, CDR1 is MNHEY and CDR2 is SVGAGI. The chain's CDR3 is CASSSQGALYGYTF. The CDR3 DNA reads as TGTGCCAGCAGTTCACAGGGGGCCCTCTATGGCTACACCTTC.

The DNA of the CDR3 is TGTGCCAGCAGTTACTCCCAGGCCCCTGGGGCCAACGTCCTGACTTTC. It is translated as CASSYSQAPGANVLTF. The gene calls are TRBV6-5 and TRBJ2-6; D not certain. Trimming took off 0 bases at V and 2 bases at J, with 8 bases between the two ends. This CDR3 is 16 amino acids long. Germline CDR1 and CDR2: MNHEY and SVGAGI.

The genes are TRBV28 and TRBJ1-2; D unresolved. Germline CDR1 reads MDHEN; CDR2 reads SYDVKM. V was trimmed by 8 bases and J by 0 bases, leaving 16 bases between them. The CDR3 extends over 15 amino acids. Here the CDR3 DNA reads TGTGCCAGCCGCTTCGCGGGAAGGGCTAACTATGGCTACACCTTC. As protein: CASRFAGRANYGYTF.

The V and J genes are TRBV11-3 and TRBJ2-7; weak D call: TRBD1 (5 bases). This CDR3 spans 14 amino acids. V gave up 5 bases and J gave up 0 bases, with 11 bases separating them. Germline V gene sequence: CDR1 SGHNT, CDR2 YENEEA. The CDR3 here is CASSHRQSSYEQYF. CDR3 DNA sequence: TGTGCCAGCAGCCACCGACAGTCCTCCTACGAGCAGTACTTC.

V usage is TRBV19 and J usage is TRBJ1-5; 7 nucleotides align to TRBD1. The V gene's germline CDR1 is LNHDA and CDR2 SQIVND (reference sequence). Germline trimming cut 9 bases from V and 5 bases from J; bases unmatched to any gene: 7. The CDR3 consists of 13 residues. The CDR3 DNA reads TGTGCCAGCGACAGGGTGGGCTATCAGCCCCAGCATTTT. Encoded protein: CASDRVGYQPQHF.